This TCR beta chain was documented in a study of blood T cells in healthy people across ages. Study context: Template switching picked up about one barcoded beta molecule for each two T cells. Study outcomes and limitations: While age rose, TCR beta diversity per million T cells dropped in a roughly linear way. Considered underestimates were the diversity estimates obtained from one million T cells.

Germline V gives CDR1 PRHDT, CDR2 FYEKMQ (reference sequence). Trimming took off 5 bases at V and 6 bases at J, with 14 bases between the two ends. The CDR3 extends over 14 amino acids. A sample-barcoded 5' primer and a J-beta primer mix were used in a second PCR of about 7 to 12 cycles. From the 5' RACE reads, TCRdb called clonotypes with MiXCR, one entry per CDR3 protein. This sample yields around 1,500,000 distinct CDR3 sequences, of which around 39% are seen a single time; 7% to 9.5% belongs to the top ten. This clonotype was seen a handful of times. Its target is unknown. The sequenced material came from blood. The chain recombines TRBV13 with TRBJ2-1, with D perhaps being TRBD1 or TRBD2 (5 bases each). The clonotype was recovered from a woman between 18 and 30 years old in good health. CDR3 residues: CASSPEQAGNEQFF. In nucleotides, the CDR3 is TGTGCCAGCAGCCCAGAACAGGCGGGCAATGAGCAGTTCTTC. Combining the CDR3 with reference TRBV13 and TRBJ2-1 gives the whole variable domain AAGVIQSPRHLIKEKRETATLKCYPIPRHDTVYWYQQGPGQDPQFLISFYEKMQSDKGSIPDRFSAQQFSDYHSELNMSSLELGDSALYFCASSPEQAGNEQFFGPGTRLTVL.